Listed here is a single TCR beta chain. The data were obtained in a study of blood T cell repertoires in COVID-19. Study information: The origin of the acute and convalescent COVID-19 samples was the United States, Italy and Spain.

The CDR3 is made up of 15 amino acids. The germline CDR1 and CDR2 sequences are SGHKS and YYEKEE (reference sequence). V dropped 0 bases and J dropped 5 bases, with 14 bases sitting between them. How the authors handled the data: From reference gene primer amplification, estimates of nucleated cell counts were derived. TCRdb keeps only in-frame clones here, not all; method: immunoSEQ multiplex PCR. V, J and clone size reflect that table, while D and trimming were determined from the DNA. Of 250,000 or so clones in the sample, around 91% were seen once. The rearrangement uses TRBV5-5 and TRBJ1-2; D possibly corresponds to TRBD1 (5 bases). The sequencing input was peripheral blood. The TCR was taken from a woman aged 55-70 years with COVID-19, enrolled during active disease. In DNA form, the CDR3 reads TGTGCCAGCAGCTTGGGTCTCGGGGGTTTATATGGCTACACCTTC. The encoded protein is CASSLGLGGLYGYTF.